A selection of T cell receptor beta chains follows, all from one sample in a study of metastatic and nonmetastatic thyroid tumors. TCRdb re-processed the PCR reads through MiXCR. The sample gives about 30,000 clones, 20% to 30% of which show up once; under 10% is in the top ten. The material sequenced was blood. The source is a female donor with papillary thyroid cancer or a benign thyroid nodule (not recorded which). Some clones in this sample may be carry-over from other donors' samples. Each CDR3 is given with its conserved first and last residue.

CDR3 protein	V gene	J gene
CASSILAGSNEQFF	TRBV19	TRBJ2-1
CASLKSGGAGSPLHF	TRBV28	TRBJ1-6
CSAISRDSGISGTIYF	TRBV20-1	TRBJ1-3
CASRKGAAVTEAFF	TRBV6-4	TRBJ1-1
CASSLGGHYGYTF	TRBV27	TRBJ1-2
CASGQLSGNTIYF	TRBV28	TRBJ1-3
CSARDRLGVGHYGYTF	TRBV20-1	TRBJ1-2
CASSPLRAGVTDTQYF	TRBV4-2	TRBJ2-3
CASRSGSSYEQYF	TRBV12-3/TRBV12-4	TRBJ2-7
CSARSTGGLIKGYTF	TRBV20-1	TRBJ1-2
CAWSVGGSRLHF	TRBV30	TRBJ1-6
CASSRKLRELSYEQYF	TRBV6-2/TRBV6-3	TRBJ2-7
CASTLTSGRALPGELFF	TRBV19	TRBJ2-2
CASSLGTGTHQPQHF	TRBV5-1	TRBJ1-5